This T cell receptor (beta chain) was obtained from a study of shared clonotypes between healthy human individuals. The donor population consisted of healthy HIV-negative adults with no recent acute infections or vaccinations. This CDR3 region has 15 residues. Trimming at V came to 7 bases and at J to 4 bases, leaving 11 bases not matched to a gene. From germline, CDR1 is PRHDT and CDR2 FYEKMQ (reference sequence). The protocol was immunoSEQ multiplex PCR, while the TCRdb copy is restricted to in-frame clones and leaves out a portion. The sample holds about 1.4 million clones; around 97% are singletons and the top ten take about 1%. Study outcomes and limitations: Clonotype sharing across donors was expected to vary with sequencing depth.

Comments on this clone: Its antigen is not identified.

The V call is TRBV13, the J call TRBJ2-7; 9 nucleotides match TRBD2. The sequence came from a man in his thirties or forties in good health. Specimen: naive CD4+ T cells sorted from blood. Indicated subset: CD45RA+ positively selected. CDR3 region: CASTIRREGVYEQYF. CDR3 bases: TGTGCCAGCACCATAAGGCGGGAGGGTGTGTACGAGCAGTACTTC.